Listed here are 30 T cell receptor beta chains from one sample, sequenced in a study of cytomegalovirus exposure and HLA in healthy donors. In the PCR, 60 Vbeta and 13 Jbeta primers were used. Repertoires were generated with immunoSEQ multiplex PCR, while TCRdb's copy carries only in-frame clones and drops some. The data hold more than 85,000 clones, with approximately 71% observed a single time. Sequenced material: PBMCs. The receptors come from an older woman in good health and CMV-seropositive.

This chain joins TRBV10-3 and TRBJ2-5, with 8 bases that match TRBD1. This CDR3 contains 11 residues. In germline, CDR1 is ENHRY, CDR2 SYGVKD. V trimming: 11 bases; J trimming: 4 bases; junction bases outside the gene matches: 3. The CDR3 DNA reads TGTGCCGGCGGGACAGGAGAGACCCAGTACTTC. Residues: CAGGTGETQYF.

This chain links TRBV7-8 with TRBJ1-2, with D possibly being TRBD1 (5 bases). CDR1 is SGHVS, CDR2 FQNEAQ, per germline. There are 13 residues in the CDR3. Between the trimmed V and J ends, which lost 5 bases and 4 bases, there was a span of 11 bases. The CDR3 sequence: CASSTGGGYGYTF. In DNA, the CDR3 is TGTGCCAGCAGCACCGGGGGGGGCTATGGCTACACCTTC.

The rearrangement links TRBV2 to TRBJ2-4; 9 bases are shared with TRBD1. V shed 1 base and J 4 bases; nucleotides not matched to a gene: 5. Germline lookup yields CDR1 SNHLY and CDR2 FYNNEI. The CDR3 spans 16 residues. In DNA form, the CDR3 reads TGTGCCAGCAGTGAAGGGGGGGGACAGGGAAAAAACATTCAGTACTTC. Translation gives CASSEGGGQGKNIQYF.

CDR3 coding DNA: TGCGCCAGCAGCTTGTGGACAGGGGTCGGATTGAGCTCACCCCTCCACTTT. Its protein product is CASSLWTGVGLSSPLHF. The gene calls are TRBV5-1 and TRBJ1-6; 9 nucleotides line up with TRBD1. Germline values: CDR1 SGHRS, CDR2 YFSETQ. V lost 1 base, J lost 10 bases, and 12 bases stayed unmatched. This CDR3 contains 17 residues.

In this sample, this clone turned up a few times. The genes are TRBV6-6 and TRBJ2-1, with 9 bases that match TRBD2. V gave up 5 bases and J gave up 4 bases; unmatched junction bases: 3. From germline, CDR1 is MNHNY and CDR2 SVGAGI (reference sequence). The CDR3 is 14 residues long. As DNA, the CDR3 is TGTGCCAGCAGTGCGGGGGGGCCGTACAATGAGCAGTTCTTC. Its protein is CASSAGGPYNEQFF.

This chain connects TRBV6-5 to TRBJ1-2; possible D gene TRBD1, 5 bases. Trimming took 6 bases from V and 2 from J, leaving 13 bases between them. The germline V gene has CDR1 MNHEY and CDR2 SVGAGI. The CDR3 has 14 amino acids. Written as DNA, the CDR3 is TGTGCCAGCAGACGGGCGACAGACAACTATGGCTACACCTTC. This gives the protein CASRRATDNYGYTF.

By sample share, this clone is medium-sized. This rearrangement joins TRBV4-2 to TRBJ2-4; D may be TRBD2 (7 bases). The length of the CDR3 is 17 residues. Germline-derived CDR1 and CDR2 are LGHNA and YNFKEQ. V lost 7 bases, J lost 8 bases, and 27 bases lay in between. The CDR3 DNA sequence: TGTGCCAGCAACGATGGGGCGATGGGGGGGGGCGGAGACATTCAGTACTTC. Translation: CASNDGAMGGGGDIQYF.

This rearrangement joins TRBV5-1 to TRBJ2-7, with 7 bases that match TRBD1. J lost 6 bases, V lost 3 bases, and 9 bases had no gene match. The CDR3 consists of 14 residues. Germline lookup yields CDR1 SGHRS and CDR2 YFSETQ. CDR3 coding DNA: TGCGCCAGCAGCTCCGGACAGGTCAACAGCGAGCAGTACTTC. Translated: CASSSGQVNSEQYF. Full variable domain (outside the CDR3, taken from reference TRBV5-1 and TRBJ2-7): KAGVTQTPRYLIKTRGQQVTLSCSPISGHRSVSWYQQTPGQGLQFLFEYFSETQRNKGNFPGRFSGRQFSNSRSEMNVSTLELGDSALYLCASSSGQVNSEQYFGPGTRLTVT.

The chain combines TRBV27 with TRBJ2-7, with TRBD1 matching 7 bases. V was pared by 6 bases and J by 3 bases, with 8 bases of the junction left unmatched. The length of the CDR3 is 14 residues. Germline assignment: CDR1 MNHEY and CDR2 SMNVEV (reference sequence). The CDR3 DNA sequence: TGTGCCAGCAGGACTCAGGACAGGATCTACGAGCAGTACTTC. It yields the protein CASRTQDRIYEQYF.

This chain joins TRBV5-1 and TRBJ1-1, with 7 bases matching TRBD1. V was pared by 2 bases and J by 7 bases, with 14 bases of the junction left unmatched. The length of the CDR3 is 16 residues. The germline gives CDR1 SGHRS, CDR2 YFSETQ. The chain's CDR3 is CASSFSTGTVGSEAFF. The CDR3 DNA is TGCGCCAGCAGCTTCTCAACCGGGACAGTGGGGAGTGAAGCTTTCTTT. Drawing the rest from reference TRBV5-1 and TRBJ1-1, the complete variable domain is KAGVTQTPRYLIKTRGQQVTLSCSPISGHRSVSWYQQTPGQGLQFLFEYFSETQRNKGNFPGRFSGRQFSNSRSEMNVSTLELGDSALYLCASSFSTGTVGSEAFFGQGTRLTVV.

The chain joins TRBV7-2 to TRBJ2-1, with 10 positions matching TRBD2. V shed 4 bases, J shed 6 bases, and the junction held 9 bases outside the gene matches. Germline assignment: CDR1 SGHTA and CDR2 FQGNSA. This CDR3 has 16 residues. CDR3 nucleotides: TGTGCCAGCAGCTACCGCGGCAGCGGGGGGGCCAATGAGCAGTTCTTC. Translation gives CASSYRGSGGANEQFF.

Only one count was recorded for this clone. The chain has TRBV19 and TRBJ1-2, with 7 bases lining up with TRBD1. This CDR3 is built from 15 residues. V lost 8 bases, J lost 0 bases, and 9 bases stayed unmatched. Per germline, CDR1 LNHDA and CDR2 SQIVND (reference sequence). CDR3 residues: CASSLGQETNYGYTF. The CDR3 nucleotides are TGTGCCAGTTCCTTAGGACAGGAGACTAACTATGGCTACACCTTC.

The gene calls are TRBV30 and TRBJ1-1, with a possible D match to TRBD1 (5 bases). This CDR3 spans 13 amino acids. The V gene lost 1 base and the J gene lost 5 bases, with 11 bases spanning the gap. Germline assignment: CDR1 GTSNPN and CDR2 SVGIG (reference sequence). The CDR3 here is CAWSEYRGTEAFF. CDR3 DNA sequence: TGTGCCTGGAGTGAATACCGGGGGACTGAAGCTTTCTTT. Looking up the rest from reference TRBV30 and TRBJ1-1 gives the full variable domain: SQTIHQWPATLVQPVGSPLSLECTVEGTSNPNLYWYRQAAGRGLQLLFYSVGIGQISSEVPQNLSASRPQDRQFILSSKKLLLSDSGFYLCAWSEYRGTEAFFGQGTRLTVV.

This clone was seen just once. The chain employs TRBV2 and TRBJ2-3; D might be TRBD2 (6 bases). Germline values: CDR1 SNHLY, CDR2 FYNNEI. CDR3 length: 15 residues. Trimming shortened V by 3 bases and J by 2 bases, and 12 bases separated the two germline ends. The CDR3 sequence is CASSDEEGFTDTQYF. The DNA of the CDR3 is TGTGCCAGCAGTGATGAGGAGGGGTTCACAGATACGCAGTATTTT. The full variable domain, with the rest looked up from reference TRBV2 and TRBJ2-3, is EPEVTQTPSHQVTQMGQEVILRCVPISNHLYFYWYRQILGQKVEFLVSFYNNEISEKSEIFDDQFSVERPDGSNFTLKIRSTKLEDSAMYFCASSDEEGFTDTQYFGPGTRLTVL.

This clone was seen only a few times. The CDR3 DNA reads as TGTGCCAGCAGCGTAGTAGGGACAGGAAACTATGGCTACACCTTC. This sequence encodes CASSVVGTGNYGYTF. The rearrangement uses TRBV9 and TRBJ1-2; 8 positions agree with TRBD1. Trimming removed 0 bases from V and 2 bases from J; junction bases left unmatched: 3. The CDR3 runs 15 residues. Germline V gene sequence: CDR1 SGDLS, CDR2 YYNGEE.

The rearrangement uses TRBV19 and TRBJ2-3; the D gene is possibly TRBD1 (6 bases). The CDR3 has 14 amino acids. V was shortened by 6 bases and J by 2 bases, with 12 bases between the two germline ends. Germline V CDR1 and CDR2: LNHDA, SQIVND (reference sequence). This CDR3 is CASRPQGSTDTQYF. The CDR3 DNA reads TGTGCCAGTAGGCCACAGGGATCCACAGATACGCAGTATTTT.

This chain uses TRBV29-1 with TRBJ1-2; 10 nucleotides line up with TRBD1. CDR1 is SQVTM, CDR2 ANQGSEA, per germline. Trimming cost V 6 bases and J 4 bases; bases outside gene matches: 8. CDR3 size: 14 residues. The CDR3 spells CSVQTGGAGYGYTF. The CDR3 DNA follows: TGCAGCGTCCAGACAGGGGGCGCCGGCTATGGCTACACCTTC.

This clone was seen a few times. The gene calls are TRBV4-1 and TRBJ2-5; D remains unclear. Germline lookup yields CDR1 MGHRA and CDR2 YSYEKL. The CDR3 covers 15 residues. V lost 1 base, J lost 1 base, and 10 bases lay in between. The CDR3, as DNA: TGCGCCAGCAGCCAAGTTCGGTATGCCCAAGAGACCCAGTACTTC. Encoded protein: CASSQVRYAQETQYF.

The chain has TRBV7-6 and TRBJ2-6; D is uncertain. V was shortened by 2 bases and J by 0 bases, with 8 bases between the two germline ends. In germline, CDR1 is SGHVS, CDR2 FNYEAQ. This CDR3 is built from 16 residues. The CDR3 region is CASSLQLSSGANVLTF. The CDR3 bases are TGTGCCAGCAGCTTACAACTGAGCTCTGGGGCCAACGTCCTGACTTTC.

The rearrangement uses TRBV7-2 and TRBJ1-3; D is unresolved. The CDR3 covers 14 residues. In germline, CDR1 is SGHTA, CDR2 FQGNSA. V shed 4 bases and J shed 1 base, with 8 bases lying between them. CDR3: CASSSGGSGNTIYF. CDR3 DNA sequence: TGTGCCAGCAGCTCAGGTGGTTCTGGAAACACCATATATTTT.

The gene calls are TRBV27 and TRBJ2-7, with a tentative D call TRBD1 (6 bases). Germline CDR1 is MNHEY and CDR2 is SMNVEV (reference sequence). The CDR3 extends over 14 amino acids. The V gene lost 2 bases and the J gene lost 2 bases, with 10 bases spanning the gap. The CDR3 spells CASSLGQTAYEQYF. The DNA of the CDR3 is TGTGCCAGCAGTTTAGGACAGACCGCCTACGAGCAGTACTTC.

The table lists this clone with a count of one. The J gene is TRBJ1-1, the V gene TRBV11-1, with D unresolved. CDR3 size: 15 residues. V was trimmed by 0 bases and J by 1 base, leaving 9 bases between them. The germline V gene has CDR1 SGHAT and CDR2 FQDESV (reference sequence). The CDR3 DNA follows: TGTGCCAGCAGCTTAGCGAGGAGATCGAACACTGAAGCTTTCTTT. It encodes CASSLARRSNTEAFF.

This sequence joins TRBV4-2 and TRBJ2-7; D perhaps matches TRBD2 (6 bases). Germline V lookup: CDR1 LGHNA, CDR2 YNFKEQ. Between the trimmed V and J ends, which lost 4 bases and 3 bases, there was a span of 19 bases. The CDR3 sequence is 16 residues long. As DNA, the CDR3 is TGTGCCAGCAGCCCTAATGGCATAGCGGTTATCTACGAGCAGTACTTC. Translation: CASSPNGIAVIYEQYF.

CDR3: CASSLQDTTEAFF. The CDR3 DNA is TGTGCCAGCAGTTTACAGGACACCACTGAAGCTTTCTTT. The chain carries TRBV7-9 and TRBJ1-1; TRBD1 might be the D (5 bases). The V gene's germline CDR1 is SEHNR and CDR2 FQNEAQ (reference sequence). The V and J ends lost 6 bases and 4 bases respectively, with 12 bases between them. The CDR3 length is 13 residues.

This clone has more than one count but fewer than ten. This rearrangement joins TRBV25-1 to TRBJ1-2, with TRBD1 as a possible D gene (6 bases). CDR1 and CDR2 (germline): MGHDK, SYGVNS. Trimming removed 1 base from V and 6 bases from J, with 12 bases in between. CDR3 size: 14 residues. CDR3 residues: CASSELNRDHGYTF. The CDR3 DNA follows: TGTGCCAGCAGTGAATTAAACAGGGACCATGGCTACACCTTC.

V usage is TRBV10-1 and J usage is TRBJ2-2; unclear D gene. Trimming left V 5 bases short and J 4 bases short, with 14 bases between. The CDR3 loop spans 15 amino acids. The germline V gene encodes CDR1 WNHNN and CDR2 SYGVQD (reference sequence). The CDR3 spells CASSPAGQITGELFF. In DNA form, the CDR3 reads TGCGCCAGCAGTCCAGCTGGGCAAATCACCGGGGAGCTGTTTTTT.

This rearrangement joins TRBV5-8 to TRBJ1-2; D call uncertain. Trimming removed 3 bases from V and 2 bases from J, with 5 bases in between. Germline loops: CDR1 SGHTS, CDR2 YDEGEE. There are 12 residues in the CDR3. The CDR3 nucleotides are TGTGCCAGCAGCTCAGTGAACTATGGCTACACCTTC. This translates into CASSSVNYGYTF.

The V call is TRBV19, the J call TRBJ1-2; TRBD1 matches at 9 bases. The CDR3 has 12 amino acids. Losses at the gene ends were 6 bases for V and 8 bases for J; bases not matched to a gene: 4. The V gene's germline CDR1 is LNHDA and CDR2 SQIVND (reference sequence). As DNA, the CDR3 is TGTGCCAGTAGGACAGGGGGTAGCGGCTACACCTTC. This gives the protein CASRTGGSGYTF. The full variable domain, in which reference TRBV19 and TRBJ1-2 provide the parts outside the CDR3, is DGGITQSPKYLFRKEGQNVTLSCEQNLNHDAMYWYRQDPGQGLRLIYYSQIVNDFQKGDIAEGYSVSREKKESFPLTVTSAQKNPTAFYLCASRTGGSGYTFGSGTRLTVV.

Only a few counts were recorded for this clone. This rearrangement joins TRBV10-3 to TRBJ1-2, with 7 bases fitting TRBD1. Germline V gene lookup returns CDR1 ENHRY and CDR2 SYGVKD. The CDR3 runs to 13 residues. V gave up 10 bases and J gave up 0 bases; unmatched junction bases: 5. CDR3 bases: TGTGCCACGGGACAGCCTACTAACTATGGCTACACCTTC. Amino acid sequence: CATGQPTNYGYTF.

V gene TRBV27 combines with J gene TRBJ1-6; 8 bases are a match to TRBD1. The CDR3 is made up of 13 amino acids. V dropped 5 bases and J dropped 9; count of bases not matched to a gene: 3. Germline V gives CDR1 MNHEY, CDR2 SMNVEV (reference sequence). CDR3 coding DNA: TGTGCCAGCAGTCCCGACAGGGGTTCACCCCTCCACTTT. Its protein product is CASSPDRGSPLHF.